A selection of T cell receptor beta chains follows, all from one sample in a study of patients and donors after allogeneic stem cell transplantation. TCRdb passed the RT-PCR reads through MiXCR, listing each CDR3 protein once. The repertoire includes over 400,000 distinct CDR3 sequences, 16% of them detected once, and 6% to 8% sits in the top ten. The sequenced material came from blood, either unsorted or a sorted T cell fraction (not recorded which). The receptor source for this set is a human donor who was either an allogeneic HSCT recipient or a stem cell or donor lymphocyte infusion donor (not recorded which). It is not recorded whose cells these are; they may come from a transplant donor. Each CDR3 is given with its conserved first and last residue. Fields, in order: D gene, clone size, J gene, V gene, CDR3 protein, CDR3 DNA. A D gene is named only where the DNA matches it firmly. The listing skips clone size in some rows; elsewhere it reads once, few, many or a size class.

>-|few|TRBJ2-3|TRBV14
CASSQGTGGADTQYF
TGTGCCAGCAGCCAAGGGACAGGAGGGGCAGATACGCAGTATTTT
>-|few|TRBJ2-4|TRBV7-9
CASSPGQLAKNIQYF
TGTGCCAGCAGCCCCGGACAGTTAGCCAAAAACATTCAGTACTTC
>-|few|TRBJ1-1|TRBV9
CASSIHGSMNTEAFF
TGTGCCAGCAGCATCCACGGATCGATGAACACTGAAGCTTTCTTT
>TRBD2|few|TRBJ2-3|TRBV9
CASSEGLATDTQYF
TGTGCCAGCAGCGAGGGACTAGCAACAGATACGCAGTATTTT
>TRBD2|-|TRBJ2-3|TRBV9
CASSVGLAGATDTQYF
TGTGCCAGCAGCGTAGGGCTAGCGGGGGCTACAGATACGCAGTATTTT
>TRBD2|many|TRBJ2-1|TRBV11-2
CASSLGVEGGLPYNEQFF
TGTGCCAGCAGCTTAGGGGTGGAGGGAGGGCTGCCCTACAATGAGCAGTTCTTC
>TRBD2|many|TRBJ2-2|TRBV12-3/TRBV12-4
CASSPRALAVLTGELFF
TGTGCCAGCAGTCCGAGGGCCCTAGCGGTACTCACCGGGGAGCTGTTTTTT
>TRBD1|many|TRBJ1-6|TRBV18
CASSVQGSSSPLHF
TGTGCCAGCTCAGTACAGGGGAGCTCTTCACCCCTCCACTTT
>-|-|TRBJ2-7|TRBV20-1
CSARDGRRTSYEQYF
TGCAGTGCTAGAGATGGGCGCCGGACATCCTACGAGCAGTACTTC
>TRBD2|-|TRBJ2-1|TRBV15
CATSRALAGKNEQFF
TGTGCCACCAGCAGGGCACTAGCGGGAAAGAATGAGCAGTTCTTC
>-|-|TRBJ2-5|TRBV27
CASSRRGAGLETQYF
TGTGCCAGCAGTCGCCGCGGGGCGGGGTTGGAGACCCAGTACTTC
>-|-|TRBJ1-5|TRBV20-1
CSAKFRGRQPQHF
TGCAGTGCTAAATTCCGGGGACGACAGCCCCAGCATTTT
>TRBD1|-|TRBJ2-1|TRBV29-1
CSVEDLRDRGPSASYNEQFF
TGCAGCGTTGAAGATCTTCGGGACAGGGGGCCCAGCGCCTCCTACAATGAGCAGTTCTTC
>TRBD1|once|TRBJ2-5|TRBV6-2/TRBV6-3
CASHLRTGIQETQYF
TGTGCCAGTCATTTAAGGACAGGGATACAAGAGACCCAGTACTTC
>TRBD2|few|TRBJ2-4|TRBV5-1
CASSLGLAGGFAKNIQYF
TGCGCCAGCAGCTTGGGACTAGCGGGAGGGTTTGCCAAAAACATTCAGTACTTC
>-|few|TRBJ2-1|TRBV7-2
CASSPLDPRGEQFF
TGTGCCAGCAGCCCCCTCGACCCAAGGGGGGAGCAGTTCTTC
>-|few|TRBJ2-7|TRBV7-9
CASSRDRFSYEQYF
TGTGCCAGCAGTCGCGACAGGTTCTCCTACGAGCAGTACTTC
>-|few|TRBJ1-6|TRBV7-3
CASSLTGINSPLHF
TGTGCCAGCAGCTTAACGGGGATCAATTCACCCCTCCACTTT
>-|-|TRBJ2-5|TRBV9
CASRPGLSGETQYF
TGTGCCAGCAGACCGGGACTTTCGGGGGAGACCCAGTACTTC
>-|few|TRBJ2-3|TRBV7-8
CASSPLGTQYF
TGTGCCAGCAGCCCCCTCGGGACGCAGTATTTT
>TRBD2|many|TRBJ2-5|TRBV12-3/TRBV12-4
CASRSSGAIQETQYF
TGTGCCAGCAGGAGTAGCGGGGCGATCCAAGAGACCCAGTACTTC
>TRBD1|few|TRBJ1-5|TRBV10-3
CAISGQGAGEPQHF
TGTGCCATCAGTGGCCAGGGGGCGGGAGAGCCCCAGCATTTT
>-|-|TRBJ1-3|TRBV5-6
CASSFPIGPGSGNTIYF
TGTGCCAGCAGCTTCCCTATAGGGCCCGGATCTGGAAACACCATATATTTT
>-|few|TRBJ2-1|TRBV9
CASSEAGEQFF
TGTGCCAGCAGCGAGGCGGGTGAGCAGTTCTTC
>TRBD2|few|TRBJ2-1|TRBV11-2
CASSLRGKSAGVYNEQFF
TGTGCCAGCAGCTTAAGGGGCAAGTCAGCGGGGGTTTACAATGAGCAGTTCTTC
>TRBD1|once|TRBJ2-3|TRBV5-1
CASSSNPGTDSTDTQYF
TGCGCCAGCAGCTCGAACCCCGGGACAGATAGCACAGATACGCAGTATTTT
>TRBD1|-|TRBJ1-1|TRBV20-1
CSARSGTGGNTEAFF
TGCAGTGCTCGGTCCGGGACAGGGGGCAACACTGAAGCTTTCTTT
>TRBD1|-|TRBJ2-3|TRBV5-1
CASSLVGQGPGRDTQYF
TGCGCCAGCAGCTTGGTGGGACAGGGGCCCGGGAGAGATACGCAGTATTTT
>-|-|TRBJ2-3|TRBV24-1
CATSEGGGGTDTQYF
TGTGCCACCAGTGAAGGGGGGGGAGGCACAGATACGCAGTATTTT
>-|-|TRBJ1-2|TRBV12-3/TRBV12-4
CASRRAGGPNYGYTF
TGTGCCAGCAGGCGGGCTGGGGGCCCTAACTATGGCTACACCTTC
>-|few|TRBJ1-6|TRBV5-1
CASSSGQHYNSPLHF
TGCGCCAGCAGCTCCGGACAGCATTATAATTCACCCCTCCACTTT
>TRBD2|few|TRBJ2-7|TRBV20-1
CSAMTGTSVSYEQYF
TGCAGTGCTATGACCGGGACTAGCGTCTCCTACGAGCAGTACTTC
>-|-|TRBJ1-5|TRBV5-1
CASSLAGEDNQPQHF
TGCGCCAGCAGCTTGGCAGGGGAAGACAATCAGCCCCAGCATTTT
>-|-|TRBJ1-3|TRBV4-1
CASSQPGRSSGNTIYF
TGCGCCAGCAGCCAACCTGGACGGAGCTCTGGAAACACCATATATTTT
>-|many|TRBJ2-7|TRBV18
CASSPREERGEQYF
TGTGCCAGCTCACCAAGGGAGGAAAGGGGCGAGCAGTACTTC
>-|many|TRBJ2-2|TRBV5-1
CASSLLQGNTGELFF
TGCGCCAGCAGCTTGTTACAGGGAAACACCGGGGAGCTGTTTTTT
>-|-|TRBJ2-2|TRBV20-1
CSARGRVVTGELFF
TGCAGTGCTAGGGGGCGGGTAGTCACCGGGGAGCTGTTTTTT
>TRBD2|many|TRBJ2-3|TRBV20-1
CSARPAGEADTQYF
TGCAGTGCTAGACCGGCGGGGGAAGCAGATACGCAGTATTTT
>-|few|TRBJ2-7|TRBV2
CASSVLWESYEQYF
TGTGCCAGCAGCGTCCTCTGGGAGTCCTACGAGCAGTACTTC
>-|-|TRBJ1-5|TRBV4-1
CASSQPLWGPQHF
TGCGCCAGCAGCCAGCCCCTATGGGGGCCCCAGCATTTT
>-|many|TRBJ2-3|TRBV20-1
CSASLTDTQYF
TGCAGTGCTAGCCTCACAGATACGCAGTATTTT
>-|-|TRBJ1-6|TRBV5-1
CASSLDGRENSPLHF
TGCGCCAGCAGCTTGGATGGCAGGGAAAATTCACCCCTCCACTTT
>-|-|TRBJ2-1|TRBV6-1
CASSQGPGSYNEQFF
TGTGCCAGCAGTCAGGGGCCGGGCTCCTACAATGAGCAGTTCTTC
>-|few|TRBJ2-1|TRBV20-1
CSAREAGKFGEQFF
TGCAGTGCTAGAGAAGCAGGGAAGTTCGGTGAGCAGTTCTTC
>-|-|TRBJ1-6|TRBV4-3
CASSQDPRQRAPLHF
TGCGCCAGCAGCCAAGATCCCCGGCAGAGGGCACCCCTCCACTTT
>-|-|TRBJ2-1|TRBV7-3
CASSATNKNNEQFF
TGTGCCAGCAGCGCCACTAACAAGAACAATGAGCAGTTCTTC
>TRBD1|-|TRBJ2-1|TRBV6-1
CASSDRTGAFYNEQFF
TGTGCCAGCAGTGACCGGACAGGGGCTTTTTACAATGAGCAGTTCTTC
>-|few|TRBJ1-2|TRBV20-1
CSATVGGPNGYTF
TGCAGTGCTACCGTGGGGGGGCCCAATGGCTACACCTTC